The source of this T cell receptor beta chain is a study of CD8+ T cells in alopecia areata (dated by TCRdb to the late 2010s). A note on the overall study: The treated patients, all with moderate-to-severe alopecia areata, were enrolled in an open-label pilot trial of oral tofacitinib given at 5 to 10 mg twice daily. RNA came from the PAXgene miRNA kit for fixed scalp, the miRNeasy kit for PBMCs, and the RNeasy kit for mouse skin. TCRbeta CDR3 regions were amplified by immunoSEQ multiplex PCR using 35 Vbeta forward and 13 Jbeta reverse primers. The study used high-throughput TCRbeta sequencing to examine T cell clonal expansion in alopecia areata, in both the C3H/HeJ mouse model and human patients. Biopsies were taken from tofacitinib-treated patients at baseline and again at 4 and 24 weeks into treatment, and several of those patients also had a later scalp biopsy. Human TCRbeta sequencing covered scalp tissue and sorted CD4+ and CD8+ peripheral blood T cells from patchy and totalis/universalis alopecia areata patients and healthy controls. In treated patients, disease severity was measured using the SALT score, which gives the percentage of scalp surface area affected. Patients received tofacitinib for 6 to 18 months and were then followed off drug for 6 months to check for delayed response and recurrence. Scalp clonality was compared among normal scalp (n=4), patchy alopecia areata scalp (n=8), and alopecia totalis/universalis scalp (n=8).

Study-level results and caveats: Compared with normal scalp, lesional scalp, particularly in alopecia totalis/universalis, had higher clonality and more expanded CD8+ clones, which suggests antigenic drive. Because the treated cohort was small and had just a single nonresponder, larger studies are needed to establish links between baseline CD8+ expansion and response. Scalp TCR repertoire analysis is complicated because resident alphabeta T cells in normal human skin are also sequenced, whereas mouse skin is dominated by gammadelta T cells. Tofacitinib significantly lowered scalp clonality and the number of expanded CD8+ clones among the top 100 scalp clones. Compared with mice, TCR sequences shared between patients were less clear, possibly partly because of HLA diversity across the patient population. Many expanded lesional clones were found to persist in scalp and blood during tofacitinib treatment, and relapse after treatment cessation may be partly explained by this persistence.

The time point tag for this specimen amounts to: roughly 27 days on oral tofacitinib. Interpreted using the paper, the treatment or condition label stands for: oral pan-JAK inhibitor, 5-10 mg twice daily. Peripheral blood and lesional scalp punch biopsies were obtained from patients with alopecia areata. PBMCs were isolated by density centrifugation and stained for CD3, CD4 and CD8, and CD4+ and CD8+ T cells were sorted on a FACSAria. Library preparation used the immunoSEQ multiplex PCR assay. RNA was extracted from all samples and reverse transcribed into cDNA as template for TCR sequencing. First-strand cDNA was synthesized using SuperScript III with a 2:1 mix of oligo-dT and random hexamers. A synthetic immune receptor repertoire was used to assess amplification bias, and residual bias was removed computationally. Turning to the authors' computational methods: Raw reads were preprocessed to remove errors, and CDR3 was defined by IMGT conventions from the conserved cysteine to phenylalanine. Clonality was computed by normalizing Shannon entropy by log2 of the number of productive unique TCRs and subtracting the result from 1. CD4 or CD8 identity of scalp clones was inferred by cross-referencing scalp TCRbeta sequences with sorted blood CD4 and CD8 repertoires. TCRdb limited this immuneACCESS table to in-frame rearrangements with V and J called. A share of clones is missing; checked studies link under half to unresolved V genes, and the rest is unexplained. V and J calls and clone size are copied from that table; D and trimming were computed from the DNA. A total of about 120,000 clones appear in this sample, around 56% of them only once. The ten biggest clones cover 0.46% of the sample.

In regard to this clone: The antigen this receptor binds is unknown. No base quality values were provided; no much bigger clone lies one nucleotide off.

V and J are truncated by 1 base and 0 bases respectively, leaving an intervening sequence of 6 bases. Its CDR3 holds 14 amino acids, cysteine through phenylalanine. Here the CDR3 DNA is all that survives: 42 bases in frame from base 1. For CDR1 and CDR2, the germline V gene (reference sequence) lists LNHNV and YYDKDF. This TCR was recovered from a human donor with alopecia areata. Sequences were derived from CD4+ T cells sorted from blood, sampled at week 4, from a patient treated with tofacitinib. The chain was built from TRBV15 and TRBJ2-5, with no confidently assigned D gene. Here is the DNA: TGTGCCACCAGCAGAGGGGCCGACCAAGAGACCCAGTACTTC. Its product reads: CATSRGADQETQYF.